This paragraph reports one TCR beta chain. It has no known antigen specificity. Per-base quality was not reported, and no clone a single base away is much larger than it. The data stem from a study of CD8 T cell repertoires and HIV-1 epitope variants (dated by TCRdb to between 2020 and 2021). About the study as a whole: T cells were stimulated in separate culture wells with each of twenty-five peptides representing autologous and known Gag and Nef epitope variants. Control conditions included a CMV, EBV and flu peptide pool, the Ebola AY9 epitope as negative control, and a no-peptide well. The epitopes tested covered three Gag epitope families plus Nef HW9 and YT9. T cells were enriched using the EasySep Human T Cell Enrichment Kit and were co-cultured with equal numbers of autologous T cell-negative cells serving as antigen-presenting cells. The cultures were grown for about nine days in IMDM with gentamicin, and half of the media was changed on days 3 and 7 with IL-2, IL-7 and IL-15 added. A 1M T cell aliquot was kept as an uncultured baseline condition, separate from the 65 to 85 T cell cultures. A total of 83 T cell cultures were run, with each culture condition done in triplicate except for one peptide, which was done in duplicate. What the research found in general, with its limitations: A handful of clonotypes recognized the Nef KF9 family and one the HW9 family, with no responses to the TAALDMSHF plasma variant. Nine antigen-specific TCR beta clonotypes were identified, of which over 5 appeared to be cross-reactive for autologous or known escape epitope variants. The assay could identify only TCR beta chains and pointed to proliferation in response to antigen, not to T cell function or cytokine profile.

The EasySep Human CD8+ T Cell Enrichment Kit was used on day 10 to isolate CD8+ T cells from every culture. Sequencing of TCR beta CDR3 regions was performed at survey depth on the immunoSEQ platform. The QIAamp DNA micro kit was used to extract genomic DNA from every cultured and uncultured CD8+ T cell population. The original methods were these. Any sample with under 5,000 productive reads was excluded, and this exclusion removed about 7% of the roughly 80 cultures stimulated with HIV peptides. A MANAFEST web app trimmed sequences to CDR3 and removed nonproductive sequences, CDR3s under 5 amino acids, and those not starting C or ending F/W. To count as antigen-specific, a clonotype had to be expanded in at least 2 of 3 replicates compared with the no-peptide control at FDR 0.01, and only within one epitope family. In addition, a specific clonotype needed a frequency at least fivefold higher than in wells stimulated with peptides from other epitope families. In its TCRdb copy, this immuneACCESS table keeps in-frame sequences only and misses some clones. Where compared with another copy, unresolved V genes explain less than half of these, and the others have no known cause. V and J calls plus clone size are reproduced from that table; the DNA served to infer D and trimming. This sample has roughly 100,000 clones in its table, and just under 75% of those were observed once. The ten most abundant clones make up roughly 26% of the sample.

V is cut by 6 bases and J by 2 bases, and the space between the germline ends is 10 bases. The CDR3, from cysteine to phenylalanine, totals 13 residues. The DNA shown is the 39-base CDR3, in frame from base 1. Based on the germline V gene, the CDR1 and CDR2 sequences are WSHSY and SAAADI. The chain is assembled from TRBV10-2 and TRBJ1-1; TRBD1 is possibly the D segment (5 matching bases). The TCR originated in a male donor with HIV. The sample consisted of uncultured baseline CD8+ T cells from peripheral blood mononuclear cells (PBMCs). The DNA is TGCGCCAGCAGACGGGACCCTAACACTGAAGCTTTCTTT. Translated, it gives CASRRDPNTEAFF.